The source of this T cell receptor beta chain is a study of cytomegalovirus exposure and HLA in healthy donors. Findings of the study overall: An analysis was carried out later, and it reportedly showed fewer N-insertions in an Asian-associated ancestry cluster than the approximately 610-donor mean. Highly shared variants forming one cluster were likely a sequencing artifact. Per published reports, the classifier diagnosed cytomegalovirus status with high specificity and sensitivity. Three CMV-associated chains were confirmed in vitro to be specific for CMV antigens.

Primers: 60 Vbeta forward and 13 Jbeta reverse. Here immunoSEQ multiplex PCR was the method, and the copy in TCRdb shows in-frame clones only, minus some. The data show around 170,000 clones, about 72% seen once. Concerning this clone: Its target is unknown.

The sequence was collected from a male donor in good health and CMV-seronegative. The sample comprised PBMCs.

CDR3 nucleotides: TGCGCCAGCAGCCATACTAGCGGCACGCAAGAGACCCAGTACTTC. This gives the protein CASSHTSGTQETQYF. The chain couples TRBV4-1 to TRBJ2-5; TRBD2 aligns across 8 bases. From germline, CDR1 is MGHRA and CDR2 YSYEKL. The CDR3 is 15 amino acids. Losses at the gene ends were 3 bases for V and 2 bases for J; bases not matched to a gene: 5.